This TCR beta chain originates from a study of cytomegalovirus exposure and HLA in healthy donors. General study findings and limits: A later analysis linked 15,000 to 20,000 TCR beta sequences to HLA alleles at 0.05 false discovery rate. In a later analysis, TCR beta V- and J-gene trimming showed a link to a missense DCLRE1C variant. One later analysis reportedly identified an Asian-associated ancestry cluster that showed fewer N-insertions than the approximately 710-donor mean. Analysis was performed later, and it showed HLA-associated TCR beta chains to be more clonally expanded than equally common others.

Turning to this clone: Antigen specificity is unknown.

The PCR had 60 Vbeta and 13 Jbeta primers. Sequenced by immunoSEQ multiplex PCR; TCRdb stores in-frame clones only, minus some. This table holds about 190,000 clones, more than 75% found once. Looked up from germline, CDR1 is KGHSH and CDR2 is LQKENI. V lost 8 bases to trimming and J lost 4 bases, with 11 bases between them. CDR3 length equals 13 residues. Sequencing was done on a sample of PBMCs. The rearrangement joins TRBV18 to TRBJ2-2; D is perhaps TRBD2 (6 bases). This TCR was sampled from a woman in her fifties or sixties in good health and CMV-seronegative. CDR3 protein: CASRGGGTGELFF. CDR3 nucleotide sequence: TGTGCCAGCAGGGGAGGAGGCACCGGGGAGCTGTTTTTT.